This is a list of T cell receptor beta chains from one sample in a study of T cells in Graves' hyperthyroidism and ophthalmopathy. TCRdb re-analysed the multiplex PCR reads in MiXCR, keeping a single row per CDR3 protein. Counted here are hundreds of thousands of distinct CDR3 sequences, 30% to 40% occurring once; the ten biggest clones make up less than 40%. Sequencing used blood. The origin of the receptors is a woman aged 40 to 49 with Graves' hyperthyroidism. Both conserved end residues are part of each CDR3. A D gene is named only where the DNA matches it firmly. Clone size is shown for a subset of rows, as once, few, many or a class of expanded clone.

TRBV5-4	TRBD1	TRBJ2-7	many	CASSWSGQGTVQYF	TGTGCCAGCAGCTGGTCGGGACAGGGGACGGTGCAGTACTTC
TRBV10-3	NA	TRBJ1-3	NA	CASSFSSHSGNTIYF	TGTGCCAGCAGTTTCTCAAGTCACTCTGGAAACACCATATATTTT
TRBV28	NA	TRBJ2-6	few	CASAWTVSSGANVLTF	TGTGCCAGCGCCTGGACAGTAAGCTCTGGGGCCAACGTCCTGACTTTC
TRBV7-9	TRBD1	TRBJ2-7	NA	CASSPDRDPPDYEQYF	TGTGCCAGCAGCCCGGACAGGGATCCCCCCGATTACGAGCAGTACTTC
TRBV14	NA	TRBJ1-1	many	CASSQDLGTEAFF	TGTGCCAGCAGCCAAGATCTGGGCACTGAAGCTTTCTTT
TRBV10-2	TRBD1	TRBJ1-5	NA	CASSDEGASNQPQHF	TGCGCCAGCAGTGACGAGGGGGCGAGCAATCAGCCCCAGCATTTT
TRBV7-9	NA	TRBJ1-1	many	CASSLRPEAFF	TGTGCCAGCAGCTTACGGCCGGAAGCTTTCTTT
TRBV19	NA	TRBJ1-1	many	CASGSLRTEAFF	TGTGCCAGTGGGTCCCTCCGGACTGAAGCTTTCTTT
TRBV19	NA	TRBJ1-1	NA	CASTSGGGKEAFF	TGTGCCAGTACCAGTGGGGGGGGTAAGGAAGCTTTCTTT
TRBV15	TRBD1	TRBJ1-2	few	CATSRVRQGAGGYTF	TGTGCCACCAGCAGAGTTCGGCAGGGGGCTGGTGGCTACACCTTC
TRBV9	NA	TRBJ1-4	many	CASSVGQSHEKLFF	TGTGCCAGCAGCGTAGGACAATCCCATGAAAAACTGTTTTTT